Given below is one TCR beta chain in context. The source of the sample is a study of blood T cell repertoires in COVID-19. Study-wide context: T cells, B-cell-depleted T cells, or PBMCs supplied cDNA or gDNA.

This table comes from immunoSEQ multiplex PCR, and its TCRdb copy is limited to in-frame clones, with some not included. The sample lists around 270,000 clones; 75% to 90% were seen once. The source of this sequence is a man aged 40-55 years with acute or convalescent COVID-19. The sample comprised peripheral blood.

The CDR3 is CASSEGGSGSEQYF. The CDR3 DNA follows: TGTGCCAGCAGTGAGGGAGGGAGCGGGTCCGAGCAGTACTTC. The chain has TRBV2 and TRBJ2-7; 7 nucleotides line up with TRBD2. The CDR3 covers 14 residues. Per germline, CDR1 SNHLY and CDR2 FYNNEI. With 3 bases clipped from V and 6 bases from J, the junction kept 8 bases outside the gene matches.